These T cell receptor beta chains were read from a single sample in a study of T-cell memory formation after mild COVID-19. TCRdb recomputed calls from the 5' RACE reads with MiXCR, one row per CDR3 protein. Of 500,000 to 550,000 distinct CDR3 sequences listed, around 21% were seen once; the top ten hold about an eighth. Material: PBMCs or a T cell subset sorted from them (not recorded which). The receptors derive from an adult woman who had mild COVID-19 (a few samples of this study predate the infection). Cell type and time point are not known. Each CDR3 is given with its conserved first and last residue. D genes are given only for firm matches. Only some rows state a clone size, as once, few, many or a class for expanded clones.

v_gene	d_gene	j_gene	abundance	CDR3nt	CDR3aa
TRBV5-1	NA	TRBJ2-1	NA	TGCGCCAGCAGATTAGGGGAGTACAATGAGCAGTTCTTC	CASRLGEYNEQFF
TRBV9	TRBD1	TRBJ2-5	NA	TGTGCCAGCAGCGCCAGGACAGGGGGAGAGACCCAGTACTTC	CASSARTGGETQYF
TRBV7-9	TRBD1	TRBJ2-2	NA	TGTGCCAGCAGCCCCCCCGGACAGGCGAACACCGGGGAGCTGTTTTTT	CASSPPGQANTGELFF
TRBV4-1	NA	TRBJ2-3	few	TGCGCCAGCAGCCCCGAGCGGTGGGATACGCAGTATTTT	CASSPERWDTQYF
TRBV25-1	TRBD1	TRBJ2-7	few	TGTGCCAGCAGTGCAGCCGGGACAGGGATGTACGAGCAGTACTTC	CASSAAGTGMYEQYF
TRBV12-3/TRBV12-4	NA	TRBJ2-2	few	TGTGCCAGCAGTTGGCGGAACACCGGGGAGCTGTTTTTT	CASSWRNTGELFF
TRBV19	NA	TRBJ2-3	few	TGTGCCAGTAGTCCCGGGCATACGCAGTATTTT	CASSPGHTQYF
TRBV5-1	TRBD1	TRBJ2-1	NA	TGCGCCAGCAGCTTTGGGGACAGGGACGGCAATGAGCAGTTCTTC	CASSFGDRDGNEQFF
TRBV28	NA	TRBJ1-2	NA	TGTGCCAGCAGTTTCCTCCCCGGGACGGCTAACTATGGCTACACCTTC	CASSFLPGTANYGYTF
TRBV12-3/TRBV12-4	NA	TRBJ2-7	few	TGTGCCAGCAGTTTTCTACAGGTAGCCTACGAGCAGTACTTC	CASSFLQVAYEQYF
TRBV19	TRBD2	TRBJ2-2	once	TGTGCCAGTAGTATACTAGCGGGGGGGCCGGGCACCGGGGAGCTGTTTTTT	CASSILAGGPGTGELFF
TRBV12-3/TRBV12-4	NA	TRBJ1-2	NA	TGTGCCACGAAAGGGAGCGGCTACACCTTC	CATKGSGYTF
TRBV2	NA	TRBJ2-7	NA	TGTGCCAGCAGGGAGGGAGCATCGCGAGAGCAGTACTTC	CASREGASREQYF
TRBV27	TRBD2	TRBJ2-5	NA	TGTGCCAGCAGTTTAACTAGCGGGAACGTGATCCAGTACTTC	CASSLTSGNVIQYF
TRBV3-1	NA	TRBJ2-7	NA	TGTGCCAGCAGCCGTTCGGATTTGGAGCAGTACTTC	CASSRSDLEQYF
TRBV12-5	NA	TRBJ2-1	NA	TGTGCTAGTGGCTATATACAGGGACCGCAAACTGAGCAGTTCTTC	CASGYIQGPQTEQFF
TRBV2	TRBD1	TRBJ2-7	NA	TGTGCCAGCATTCCGACAGGGGTCCGCCTGGAGCAGTACTTC	CASIPTGVRLEQYF
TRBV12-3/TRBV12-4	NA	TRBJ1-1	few	TGTGCCAGCAGTACATACGGTCTCTACACTGAAGCTTTCTTT	CASSTYGLYTEAFF
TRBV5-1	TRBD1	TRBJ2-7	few	TGCGCCAGCATGGACAGGTCCTACGAGCAGTACTTC	CASMDRSYEQYF
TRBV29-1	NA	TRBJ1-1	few	TGCAGCGTTGTGGAGGGAGTAGGCACTGAAGCTTTCTTT	CSVVEGVGTEAFF
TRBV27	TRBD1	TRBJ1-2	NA	TGTGCCAGCGGTTCTCTCCGGGACAGGGGAACCTATGGCTACACCTTC	CASGSLRDRGTYGYTF
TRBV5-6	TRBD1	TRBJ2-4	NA	TGTGCCAGCAGTTCGACAGGGCAAAACATTCAGTACTTC	CASSSTGQNIQYF
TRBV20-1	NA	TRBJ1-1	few	TGCAGTGCTGGAACAGGGTTAATTATGAACACTGAAGCTTTCTTT	CSAGTGLIMNTEAFF
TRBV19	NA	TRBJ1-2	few	TGTGCCAGTAGTAACCGGGAAACTCTCTTGGCTAACTATGGCTACACCTTC	CASSNRETLLANYGYTF
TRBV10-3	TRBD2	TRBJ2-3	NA	TGTGCCATCAGTGCTGCTAGCGGTACAGATACGCAGTATTTT	CAISAASGTDTQYF